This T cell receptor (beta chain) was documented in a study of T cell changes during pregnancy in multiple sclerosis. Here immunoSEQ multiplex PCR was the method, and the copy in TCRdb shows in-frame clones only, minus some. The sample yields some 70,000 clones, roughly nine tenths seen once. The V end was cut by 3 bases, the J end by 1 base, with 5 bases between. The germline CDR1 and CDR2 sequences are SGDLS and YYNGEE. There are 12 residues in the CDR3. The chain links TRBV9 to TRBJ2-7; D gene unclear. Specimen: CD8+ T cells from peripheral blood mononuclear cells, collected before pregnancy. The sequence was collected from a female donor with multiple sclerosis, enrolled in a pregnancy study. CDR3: CASSAESYEQYF. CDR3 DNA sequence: TGTGCCAGCAGCGCGGAGTCCTACGAGCAGTACTTC.